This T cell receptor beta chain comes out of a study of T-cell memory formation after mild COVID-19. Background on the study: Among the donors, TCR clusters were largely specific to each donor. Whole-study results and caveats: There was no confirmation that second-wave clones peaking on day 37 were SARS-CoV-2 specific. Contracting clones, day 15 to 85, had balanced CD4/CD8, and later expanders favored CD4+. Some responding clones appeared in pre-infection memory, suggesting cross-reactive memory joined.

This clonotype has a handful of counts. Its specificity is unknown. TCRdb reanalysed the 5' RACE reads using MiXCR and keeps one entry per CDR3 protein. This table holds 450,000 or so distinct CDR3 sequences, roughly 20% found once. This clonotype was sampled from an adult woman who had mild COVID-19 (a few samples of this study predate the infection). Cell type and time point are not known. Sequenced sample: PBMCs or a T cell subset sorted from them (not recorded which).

CDR3 nucleotides: TGTGCCAGCAGTCCTGATTTCGTCGGACCTGAAGCTTTCTTT. Its translation is CASSPDFVGPEAFF. The chain carries TRBV12-3 or TRBV12-4 and TRBJ1-1; no reliable D call. The ends were cut back, 5 bases at V and 6 bases at J, with 16 bases in the middle. CDR3 size: 14 residues.